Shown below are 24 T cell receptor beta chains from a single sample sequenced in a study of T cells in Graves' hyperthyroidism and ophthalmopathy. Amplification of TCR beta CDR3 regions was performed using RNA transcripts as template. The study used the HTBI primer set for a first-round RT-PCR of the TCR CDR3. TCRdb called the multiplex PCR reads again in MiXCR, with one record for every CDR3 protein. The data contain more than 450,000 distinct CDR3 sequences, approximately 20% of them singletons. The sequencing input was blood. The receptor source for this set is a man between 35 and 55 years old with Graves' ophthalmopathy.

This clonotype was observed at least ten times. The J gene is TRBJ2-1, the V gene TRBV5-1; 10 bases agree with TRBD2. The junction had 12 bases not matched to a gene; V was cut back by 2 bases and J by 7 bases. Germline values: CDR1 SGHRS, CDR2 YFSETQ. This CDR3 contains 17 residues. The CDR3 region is CASSFTLIAGGGNEQFF. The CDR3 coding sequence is TGCGCCAGCAGCTTCACCCTAATAGCGGGAGGCGGAAATGAGCAGTTCTTC.

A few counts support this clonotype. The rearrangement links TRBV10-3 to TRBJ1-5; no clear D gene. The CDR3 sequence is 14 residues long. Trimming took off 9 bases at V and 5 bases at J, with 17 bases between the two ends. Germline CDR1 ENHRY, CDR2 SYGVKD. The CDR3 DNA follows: TGTGCCATTTCTGGGATGGGGTCGGATCAGCCCCAGCATTTT. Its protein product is CAISGMGSDQPQHF.

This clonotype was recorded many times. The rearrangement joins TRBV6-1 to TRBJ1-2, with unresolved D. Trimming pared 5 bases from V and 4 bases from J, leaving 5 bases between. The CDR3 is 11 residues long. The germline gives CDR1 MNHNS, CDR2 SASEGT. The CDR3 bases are TGTGCCAGCAGTCATTCCTATGGCTACACCTTC. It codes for CASSHSYGYTF.

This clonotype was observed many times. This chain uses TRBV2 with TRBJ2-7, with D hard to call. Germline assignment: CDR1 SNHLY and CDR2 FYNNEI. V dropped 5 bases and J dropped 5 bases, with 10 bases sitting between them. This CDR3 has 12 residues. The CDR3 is CASSLVFHEQYF. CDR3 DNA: TGTGCCAGCAGTTTAGTTTTCCACGAGCAGTACTTC.

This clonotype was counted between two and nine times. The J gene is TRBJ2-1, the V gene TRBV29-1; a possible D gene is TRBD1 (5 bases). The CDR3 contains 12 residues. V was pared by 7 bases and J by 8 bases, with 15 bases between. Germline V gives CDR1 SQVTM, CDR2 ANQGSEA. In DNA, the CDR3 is TGCAGCGCCACCCCAGGGTCGGATGAGCAGTTCTTC. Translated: CSATPGSDEQFF.

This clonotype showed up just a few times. In nucleotides, the CDR3 is TGTGCCAGCTCACAGGGACAGGGGCCGACCGGAAACACCATATATTTT. As protein: CASSQGQGPTGNTIYF. V is TRBV18 and J is TRBJ1-3; 10 bases align to TRBD1. The CDR3 has 16 amino acids. Germline loops: CDR1 KGHSH, CDR2 LQKENI. V lost 4 bases to trimming and J lost 4 bases; unmatched junction nucleotides: 7.

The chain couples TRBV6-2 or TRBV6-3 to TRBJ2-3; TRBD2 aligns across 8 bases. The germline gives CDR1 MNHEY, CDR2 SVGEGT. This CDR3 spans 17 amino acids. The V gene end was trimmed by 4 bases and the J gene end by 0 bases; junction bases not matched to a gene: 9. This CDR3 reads CASSSAQRGLSTDTQYF. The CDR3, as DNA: TGTGCCAGCAGTTCCGCGCAGCGGGGGCTTAGCACAGATACGCAGTATTTT.

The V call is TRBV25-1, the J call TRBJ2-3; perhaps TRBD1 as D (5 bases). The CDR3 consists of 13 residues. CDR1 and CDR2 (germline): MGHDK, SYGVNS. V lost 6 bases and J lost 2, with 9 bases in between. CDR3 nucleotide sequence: TGTGCCAGCAGGGGGCAAAACACAGATACGCAGTATTTT. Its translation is CASRGQNTDTQYF.

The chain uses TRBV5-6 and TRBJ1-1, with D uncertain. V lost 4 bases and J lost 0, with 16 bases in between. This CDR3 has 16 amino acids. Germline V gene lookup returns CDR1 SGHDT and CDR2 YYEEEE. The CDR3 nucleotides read TGTGCCAGCAGCGTGCGGGAAGCCGGGTTGAACACTGAAGCTTTCTTT. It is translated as CASSVREAGLNTEAFF.

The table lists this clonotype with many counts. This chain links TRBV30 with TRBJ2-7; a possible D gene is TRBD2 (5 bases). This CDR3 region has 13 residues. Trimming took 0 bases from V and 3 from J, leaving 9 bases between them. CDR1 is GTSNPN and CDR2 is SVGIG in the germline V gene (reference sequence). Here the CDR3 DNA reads TGTGCCTGGAGTGTATGGGGAGTCTACGAGCAGTACTTC. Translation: CAWSVWGVYEQYF.

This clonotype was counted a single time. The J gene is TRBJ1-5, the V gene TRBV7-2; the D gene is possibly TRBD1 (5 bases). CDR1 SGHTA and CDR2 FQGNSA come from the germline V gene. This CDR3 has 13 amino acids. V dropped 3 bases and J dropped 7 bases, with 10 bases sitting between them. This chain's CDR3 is CASSFQGLQPQHF. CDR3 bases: TGTGCCAGCAGCTTCCAGGGTTTGCAGCCCCAGCATTTT.

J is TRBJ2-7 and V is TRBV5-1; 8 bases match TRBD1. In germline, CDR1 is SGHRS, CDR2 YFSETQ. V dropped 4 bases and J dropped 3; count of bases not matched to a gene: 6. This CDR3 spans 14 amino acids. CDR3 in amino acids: CASSPPDRGYEQYF. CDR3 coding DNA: TGCGCCAGCAGCCCACCCGACAGGGGCTACGAGCAGTACTTC.

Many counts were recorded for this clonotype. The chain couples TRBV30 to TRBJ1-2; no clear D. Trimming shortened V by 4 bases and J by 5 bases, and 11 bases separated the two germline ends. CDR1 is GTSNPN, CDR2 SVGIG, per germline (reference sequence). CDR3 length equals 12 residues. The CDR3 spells CAWTGGYYGYTF. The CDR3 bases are TGTGCCTGGACCGGCGGTTATTATGGCTACACCTTC.

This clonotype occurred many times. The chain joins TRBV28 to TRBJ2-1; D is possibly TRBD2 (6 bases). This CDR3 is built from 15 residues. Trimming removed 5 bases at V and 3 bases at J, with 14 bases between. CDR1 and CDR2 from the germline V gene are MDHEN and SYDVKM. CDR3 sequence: CASSGGGSRYNEQFF. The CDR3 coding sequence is TGTGCCAGCAGTGGGGGAGGTTCCCGCTACAATGAGCAGTTCTTC. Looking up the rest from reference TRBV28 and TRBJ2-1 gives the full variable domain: DVKVTQSSRYLVKRTGEKVFLECVQDMDHENMFWYRQDPGLGLRLIYFSYDVKMKEKGDIPEGYSVSREKKERFSLILESASTNQTSMYLCASSGGGSRYNEQFFGPGTRLTVL.

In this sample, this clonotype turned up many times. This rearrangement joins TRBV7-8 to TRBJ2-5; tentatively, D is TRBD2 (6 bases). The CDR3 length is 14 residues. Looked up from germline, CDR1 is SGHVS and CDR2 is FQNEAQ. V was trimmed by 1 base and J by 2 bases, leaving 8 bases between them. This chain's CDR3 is CASSLGRGQETQYF. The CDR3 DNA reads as TGTGCCAGCAGCTTAGGGCGGGGACAAGAGACCCAGTACTTC. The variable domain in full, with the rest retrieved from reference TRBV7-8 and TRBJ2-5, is GAGVSQSPRYKVAKRGQDVALRCDPISGHVSLFWYQQALGQGPEFLTYFQNEAQLDKSGLPSDRFFAERPEGSVSTLKIQRTQQEDSAVYLCASSLGRGQETQYFGPGTRLLVL.

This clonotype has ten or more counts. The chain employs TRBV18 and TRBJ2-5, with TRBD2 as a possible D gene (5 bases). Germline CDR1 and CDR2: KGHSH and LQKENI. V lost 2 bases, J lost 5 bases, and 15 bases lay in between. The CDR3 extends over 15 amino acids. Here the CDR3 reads CASSPRATQRETQYF. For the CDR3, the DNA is TGTGCCAGCTCACCAAGGGCGACCCAGCGGGAGACCCAGTACTTC.

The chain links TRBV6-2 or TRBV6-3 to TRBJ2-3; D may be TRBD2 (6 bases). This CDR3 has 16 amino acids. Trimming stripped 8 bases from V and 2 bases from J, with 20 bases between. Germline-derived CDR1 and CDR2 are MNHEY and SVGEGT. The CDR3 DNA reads TGTGCCAGCTCCCTGGGGGGTGACTACGCCACAGATACGCAGTATTTT. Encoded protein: CASSLGGDYATDTQYF.

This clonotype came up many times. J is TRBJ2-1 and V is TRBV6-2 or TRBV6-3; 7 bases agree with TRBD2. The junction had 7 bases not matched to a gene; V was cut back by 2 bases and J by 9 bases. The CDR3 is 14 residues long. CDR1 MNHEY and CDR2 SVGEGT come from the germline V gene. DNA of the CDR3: TGTGCCAGCAGTTACAGGACTAGTTCGGTTGAGCAGTTCTTC. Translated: CASSYRTSSVEQFF.

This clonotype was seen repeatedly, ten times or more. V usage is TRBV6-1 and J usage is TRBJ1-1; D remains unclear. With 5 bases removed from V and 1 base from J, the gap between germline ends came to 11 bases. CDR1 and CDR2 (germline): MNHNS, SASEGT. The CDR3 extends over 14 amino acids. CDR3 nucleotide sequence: TGTGCCAGCAGTTCCCGAAGACAGAACACTGAAGCTTTCTTT. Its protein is CASSSRRQNTEAFF.

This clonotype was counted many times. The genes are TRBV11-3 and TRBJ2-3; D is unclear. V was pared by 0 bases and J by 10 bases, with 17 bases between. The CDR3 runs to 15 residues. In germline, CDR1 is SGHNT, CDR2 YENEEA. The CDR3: CASSLDPGPGSAQYF. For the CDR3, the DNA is TGTGCCAGCAGCTTAGACCCCGGACCGGGCTCGGCGCAGTATTTT.

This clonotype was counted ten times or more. The CDR3 sequence: CATSRGGLRPYEQYF. The CDR3 DNA follows: TGTGCCACCTCCAGGGGGGGACTGAGACCGTACGAGCAGTACTTC. The V call is TRBV12-3 or TRBV12-4, the J call TRBJ2-7; D may be TRBD1 or TRBD2 (7 bases each). The CDR3 is 15 amino acids. Between the trimmed V and J ends, which lost 10 bases and 4 bases, there was a span of 23 bases.

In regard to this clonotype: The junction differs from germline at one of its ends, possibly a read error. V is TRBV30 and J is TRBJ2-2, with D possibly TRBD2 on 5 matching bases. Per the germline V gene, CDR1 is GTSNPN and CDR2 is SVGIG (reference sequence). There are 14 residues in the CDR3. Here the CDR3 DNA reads TGTGCCTGGACCCTGTGGGCAGAGACCGGGGAGCCGTTTTTT. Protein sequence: CAWTLWAETGEPFF.

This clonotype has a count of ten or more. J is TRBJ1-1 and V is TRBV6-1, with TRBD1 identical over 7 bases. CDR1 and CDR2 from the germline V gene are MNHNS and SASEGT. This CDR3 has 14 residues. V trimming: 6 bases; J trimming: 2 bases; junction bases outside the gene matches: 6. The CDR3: CASRDGTANTEAFF. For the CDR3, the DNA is TGTGCCAGCAGAGACGGGACAGCCAACACTGAAGCTTTCTTT.

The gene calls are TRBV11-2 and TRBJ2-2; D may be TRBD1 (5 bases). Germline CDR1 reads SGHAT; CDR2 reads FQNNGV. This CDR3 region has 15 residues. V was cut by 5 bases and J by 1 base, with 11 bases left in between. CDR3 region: CASSLHGQNTGELFF. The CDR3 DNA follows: TGTGCCAGCAGCCTACACGGACAGAACACCGGGGAGCTGTTTTTT.